Following are 29 T cell receptor beta chains from one sample sequenced in a study of T cells in tumors and immune-related adverse events. The table came from immunoSEQ multiplex PCR; TCRdb's copy has only in-frame clones and leaves some out. This sample carries around 22,000 clones, around 90% of them seen once, and the ten largest clones take around 1.3%. Here the sequenced sample was lymph node tissue, taken from a patient treated with anti-PD-1 therapy. Source of these receptors: a female donor with metastatic renal cell carcinoma.

The V call is TRBV19, the J call TRBJ1-2; 7 bases agree with TRBD1. The CDR3 sequence is 14 residues long. Trimming took 6 bases from V and 10 from J; bases not matched to a gene: 14. In germline, CDR1 is LNHDA, CDR2 SQIVND (reference sequence). CDR3 region: CASSSGQTQPHYTF. CDR3 DNA sequence: TGTGCCAGTAGCTCGGGACAGACACAACCCCACTACACCTTC. The full variable domain, completed using reference TRBV19 and TRBJ1-2, is DGGITQSPKYLFRKEGQNVTLSCEQNLNHDAMYWYRQDPGQGLRLIYYSQIVNDFQKGDIAEGYSVSREKKESFPLTVTSAQKNPTAFYLCASSSGQTQPHYTFGSGTRLTVV.

This clone appeared once. This chain connects TRBV6-5 to TRBJ2-7; 8 bases agree with TRBD2. Germline CDR1 MNHEY, CDR2 SVGAGI. V shed 4 bases, J shed 0 bases, and the junction held 8 bases outside the gene matches. CDR3 size: 16 residues. CDR3 sequence reads: CASSWRGGLLSYEQYF. The CDR3 DNA follows: TGTGCCAGCAGTTGGCGCGGGGGGCTCCTCTCCTACGAGCAGTACTTC.

The chain carries TRBV4-2 and TRBJ2-1; 7 bases fit TRBD2. V trimming: 6 bases; J trimming: 6 bases; junction bases outside the gene matches: 11. The CDR3 has 15 amino acids. Germline V lookup: CDR1 LGHNA, CDR2 YNFKEQ. CDR3 nucleotides: TGTGCCAGCAGGGGGGACTACCCGGGGACCAATGAGCAGTTCTTC. This translates into CASRGDYPGTNEQFF.

The J gene is TRBJ1-3, the V gene TRBV5-4; a weak D match, TRBD1 (5 bases). Germline values: CDR1 SGHNT, CDR2 YYREEE (reference sequence). Trimming removed 4 bases from V and 0 bases from J, with 17 bases in between. CDR3 length: 17 amino acids. The CDR3 DNA follows: TGTGCCAGCAGCGACCGAGCTAAACAGGTCTCTGGAAACACCATATATTTT. This translates into CASSDRAKQVSGNTIYF.

The chain carries TRBV9 and TRBJ2-3; D is possibly TRBD1 (7 bases). V lost 0 bases and J 4 bases, leaving 15 bases between the germline ends. CDR3 size: 16 residues. Looked up from germline, CDR1 is SGDLS and CDR2 is YYNGEE. DNA of the CDR3: TGTGCCAGCAGCGTAGTCGGAGGGGGCCCCGCAGATACGCAGTATTTT. As protein: CASSVVGGGPADTQYF.

A single count supports this clone. The J gene is TRBJ1-4, the V gene TRBV5-4, with TRBD1 matching over 9 bases. The CDR3 runs 14 residues. V lost 4 bases, J lost 8 bases, and 6 bases stayed unmatched. CDR1 SGHNT and CDR2 YYREEE come from the germline V gene (reference sequence). CDR3 DNA sequence: TGTGCCAGCAGCAAGGGACAGGGTGAAGAAAAACTGTTTTTT. Protein sequence: CASSKGQGEEKLFF.

With regard to this clone: The junction departs from the called germline gene at one end, perhaps through a read error. V is TRBV4-1 and J is TRBJ1-1; D is undetermined. The V gene's germline CDR1 is MGHRA and CDR2 YSYEKL. The CDR3 has 11 amino acids. The DNA for the CDR3 is TGCGCCAGCAGCCACTACACAGAAGCTTTCTTT. This gives the protein CASSHYTEAFF.

This sequence joins TRBV6-6 and TRBJ2-7, with 10 bases fitting TRBD2. The germline V gene encodes CDR1 MNHNY and CDR2 SVGAGI (reference sequence). CDR3 size: 12 residues. V shed 7 bases and J 6 bases; nucleotides not matched to a gene: 3. The CDR3 here is CASTAGGLEQYF. The CDR3 bases are TGTGCCAGCACAGCGGGAGGGCTCGAGCAGTACTTC.

J is TRBJ2-7 and V is TRBV7-9; no firm D call. From germline, CDR1 is SEHNR and CDR2 FQNEAQ (reference sequence). With 1 base removed from V and 4 bases from J, the gap between germline ends came to 5 bases. There are 12 residues in the CDR3. The CDR3 sequence: CASSLGVYEQYF. The CDR3 DNA sequence: TGTGCCAGCAGCTTAGGGGTTTACGAGCAGTACTTC.

A single count supports this clone. This chain uses TRBV2 with TRBJ1-6; TRBD1 is a possible D gene (5 bases). Deletions cut 5 bases from V and 0 bases from J, with 8 bases between. The CDR3 is made up of 15 amino acids. Germline lookup yields CDR1 SNHLY and CDR2 FYNNEI. The CDR3 sequence is CASSRRGSYNSPLHF. CDR3 in DNA: TGTGCCAGCAGTAGGAGGGGCTCCTATAATTCACCCCTCCACTTT.

The CDR3 reads CASSIGPRKTQYF. For the CDR3, the DNA is TGTGCCAGTAGTATCGGTCCTAGAAAGACCCAGTACTTC. The V gene is TRBV19, the J gene TRBJ2-5; no reliable D call. Trimming shortened V by 3 bases and J by 6 bases, and 11 bases separated the two germline ends. The V gene's germline CDR1 is LNHDA and CDR2 SQIVND (reference sequence). CDR3 length equals 13 residues.

Only one count was recorded for this clone. The rearrangement uses TRBV7-9 and TRBJ1-2; D not resolved. V was pared by 1 base and J by 4 bases, with 10 bases between. Germline assignment: CDR1 SEHNR and CDR2 FQNEAQ (reference sequence). The CDR3 runs 14 residues. CDR3 protein: CASSLDGSSYGYTF. Written as DNA, the CDR3 is TGTGCCAGCAGCTTAGATGGCAGCAGCTATGGCTACACCTTC. Looking up the rest from reference TRBV7-9 and TRBJ1-2 gives the full variable domain: DTGVSQNPRHKITKRGQNVTFRCDPISEHNRLYWYRQTLGQGPEFLTYFQNEAQLEKSRLLSDRFSAERPKGSFSTLEIQRTEQGDSAMYLCASSLDGSSYGYTFGSGTRLTVV.

The chain joins TRBV7-6 to TRBJ2-2; tentatively, D is TRBD1 (5 bases). Trimming cost V 1 base and J 6 bases, with 12 bases left between them. The CDR3 covers 15 residues. Germline lookup yields CDR1 SGHVS and CDR2 FNYEAQ. The CDR3 nucleotides are TGTGCCAGCAGCTTAGGGGGCTATCAAGCCGGGGAGCTGTTTTTT. It encodes CASSLGGYQAGELFF.

This chain connects TRBV5-1 to TRBJ2-3, with TRBD2 matching 9 bases. The germline V gene has CDR1 SGHRS and CDR2 YFSETQ. The CDR3 totals 17 residues. V lost 0 bases, J lost 6 bases, and 11 bases stayed unmatched. CDR3 nucleotide sequence: TGCGCCAGCAGCTTGGGTCCTAGCGGGGACAACCGGGATACGCAGTATTTT. This encodes CASSLGPSGDNRDTQYF.

This chain joins TRBV6-1 and TRBJ1-1, with no clear D. The germline V gene has CDR1 MNHNS and CDR2 SASEGT. The CDR3 contains 14 residues. Trimming took 4 bases from V and 3 from J, leaving 12 bases between them. CDR3 sequence (DNA): TGTGCCAGCAGTGGCCGTGGCGGGGACACTGAAGCTTTCTTT. The encoded protein is CASSGRGGDTEAFF.

The V gene is TRBV12-5, the J gene TRBJ1-5, with a tentative D call TRBD1 (6 bases). This CDR3 has 17 amino acids. V lost 1 base and J lost 5, with 18 bases in between. Germline CDR1 and CDR2: LGHNT and FRNRAP. This chain's CDR3 is CASGLALRGRWDQPQHF. Written as DNA, the CDR3 is TGTGCTAGTGGTTTGGCCCTCAGGGGCAGGTGGGATCAGCCCCAGCATTTT.

This clone has only a few counts. J is TRBJ2-2 and V is TRBV7-6; 10 bases align to TRBD2. Germline lookup yields CDR1 SGHVS and CDR2 FNYEAQ. The CDR3 spans 17 residues. The trim removed 7 bases at V and 6 bases at J, leaving 14 bases unmatched. In nucleotides, the CDR3 is TGTGCCAGCACCCAATTAGTGGGTAGCGGGAGGTCCGGGGAGCTGTTTTTT. Translation gives CASTQLVGSGRSGELFF.

This sequence joins TRBV11-2 and TRBJ2-7; 7 positions agree with TRBD1. This CDR3 has 15 residues. Germline CDR1 SGHAT, CDR2 FQNNGV. Losses at the gene ends were 3 bases for V and 2 bases for J; bases not matched to a gene: 7. CDR3 residues: CASSLLRDSTYEQYF. The CDR3 DNA follows: TGTGCCAGCAGCTTGTTACGGGACAGTACCTACGAGCAGTACTTC.

The chain employs TRBV21-1 and TRBJ2-7. TRBV21-1 is listed as a pseudogene. The CDR3 runs to 16 residues. CDR3 nucleotide sequence: TGTGCCAGCAGCGAGGGAAAAGACAGCGTTTCCTACGAGCAGTACTTC. Amino acid sequence: CASSEGKDSVSYEQYF.

The chain links TRBV11-2 to TRBJ1-1, with 7 bases aligning to TRBD1. Trimming removed 6 bases from V and 4 bases from J; junction bases left unmatched: 5. The germline V gene has CDR1 SGHAT and CDR2 FQNNGV. This CDR3 has 13 residues. The CDR3 DNA follows: TGTGCCAGCAGAAGGGGGCGGAGCACTGAAGCTTTCTTT. Translated: CASRRGRSTEAFF.

The rearrangement joins TRBV6-4 to TRBJ1-2, with 7 bases fitting TRBD1. CDR1 and CDR2 from the germline V gene are MRHNA and SNTAGT. The CDR3 runs 15 residues. V gave up 2 bases and J gave up 7 bases; unmatched junction bases: 10. In DNA form, the CDR3 reads TGTGCCAGCAGTGACACCTGGGAGGGGGCAGGTGGCTACACCTTC. Amino acids: CASSDTWEGAGGYTF.

This sequence joins TRBV27 and TRBJ2-3, with 7 nucleotides matching TRBD1. From germline, CDR1 is MNHEY and CDR2 SMNVEV (reference sequence). The trim removed 3 bases at V and 4 bases at J, leaving 13 bases unmatched. This CDR3 comprises 17 residues. CDR3 sequence (DNA): TGTGCCAGCAGTTTTAGGTTAGGGGGCGACGTGTCAGATACGCAGTATTTT. Protein product: CASSFRLGGDVSDTQYF.

A single count supports this clone. The V and J genes are TRBV29-1 and TRBJ2-7; 9 bases map to TRBD1. The V segment lost 6 bases and the J segment 7 bases; nucleotides outside the gene matches: 10. The CDR3 spans 13 residues. The germline V gene has CDR1 SQVTM and CDR2 ANQGSEA. Here the CDR3 DNA reads TGCAGCGTGTCGACAGGGGGATCGTGGGAGCAGTACTTC. Translation: CSVSTGGSWEQYF.

V is TRBV19 and J is TRBJ1-1; the match to TRBD1 covers 7 bases. CDR3 length: 13 amino acids. V trimming: 3 bases; J trimming: 3 bases; junction bases outside the gene matches: 1. Germline loops: CDR1 LNHDA, CDR2 SQIVND (reference sequence). The CDR3 loop reads CASSIRGDTEAFF. Here the CDR3 DNA reads TGTGCCAGTAGTATCAGGGGGGACACTGAAGCTTTCTTT. The variable domain in full, with the rest retrieved from reference TRBV19 and TRBJ1-1, is DGGITQSPKYLFRKEGQNVTLSCEQNLNHDAMYWYRQDPGQGLRLIYYSQIVNDFQKGDIAEGYSVSREKKESFPLTVTSAQKNPTAFYLCASSIRGDTEAFFGQGTRLTVV.

The chain links TRBV4-3 to TRBJ2-7; D uncertain. Germline CDR1 and CDR2: LGHNA and YSLEER. This CDR3 comprises 15 residues. V was trimmed by 0 bases and J by 2 bases, leaving 11 bases between them. As DNA, the CDR3 is TGCGCCAGCAGCCAAGATCCATTGGGCACCTACGAGCAGTACTTC. Protein: CASSQDPLGTYEQYF.

This clone has more than one count but fewer than ten. The CDR3 is CASTSTAEAFF. The CDR3 region has the DNA TGTGCCAGCACCTCGACAGCTGAAGCTTTCTTT. This chain connects TRBV6-6 to TRBJ1-1; D may be TRBD1 (5 bases). The CDR3 runs to 11 residues. Trimming shortened V by 7 bases and J by 6 bases, and 9 bases separated the two germline ends. CDR1 and CDR2 from the germline V gene are MNHNY and SVGAGI (reference sequence).

The chain links TRBV12-2 to TRBJ2-4; the table's D call, TRBD1, has no DNA check behind it. TRBV12-2 is termed a pseudogene. The CDR3 totals 17 residues. For the CDR3, the DNA is TGTGCAAGTCGCTCCGGCGCCCGGGACAGGGGGCTGAACATTCAGTACTTC. It is translated as CASRSGARDRGLNIQYF.

The rearrangement uses TRBV5-1 and TRBJ2-6, with 8 bases that match TRBD1. Germline CDR1 reads SGHRS; CDR2 reads YFSETQ. The trim removed 3 bases at V and 2 bases at J, leaving 4 bases unmatched. The CDR3 has 16 residues. CDR3 in amino acids: CASSSQTGAGANVLTF. CDR3 sequence (DNA): TGCGCCAGCAGCTCCCAGACAGGGGCTGGGGCCAACGTCCTGACTTTC.

V is TRBV14 and J is TRBJ1-6; D unresolved. Germline values: CDR1 SGHDN, CDR2 FVKESK. V lost 0 bases to trimming and J lost 18 bases, with 9 bases between them. This CDR3 region has 11 residues. In DNA form, the CDR3 reads TGTGCCAGCAGCCAAGATGTCTACCCCCACTTT. Its translation is CASSQDVYPHF.